This TCR beta chain was sequenced in a study of CXCR3-negative and CXCR3-positive naive CD8 T cells. Study overall: Summed over all libraries, TRB reads came to around 130 million, with about 1.5 +/- 0.3 million per library. Study-wide findings and caveats: CXCR3-negative naive cells had less hydrophobic TRB CDR3s than did CXCR3-positive naive cells. Post-cryopreservation CXCR3 expression was partly diminished, and the bulk of assays employed fresh PBMCs. Much lower diversity was found in memory CD8+ cells, while both naive subsets had comparably high diversity.

CDR3 length equals 16 residues. Germline CDR1 LGHDT, CDR2 YNNKEL (reference sequence). With UMI labels, 5' RACE was used to prepare the TRB cDNA libraries. TCRdb re-analyzed the 5' RACE reads; it lists each CDR3 protein once, without DNA. The listing contains approximately 59,000 distinct CDR3 sequences. A remark on this clonotype: What it recognizes is unknown.

This clonotype was sampled from a human donor in good health. Some clones in this sample may be carry-over from other donors' samples. Specimen: naive CXCR3+ CD8+ T cells from blood. Sample subset: CD45RO-CCR7+CD27+CD95- naive CD8+ T cells expressing CXCR3 (TNR3+). This rearrangement joins TRBV3-1 to TRBJ2-7; TCRdb's D call of TRBD1 is untestable without DNA. Here the CDR3 reads CASSQDVWTDHYEQYF.